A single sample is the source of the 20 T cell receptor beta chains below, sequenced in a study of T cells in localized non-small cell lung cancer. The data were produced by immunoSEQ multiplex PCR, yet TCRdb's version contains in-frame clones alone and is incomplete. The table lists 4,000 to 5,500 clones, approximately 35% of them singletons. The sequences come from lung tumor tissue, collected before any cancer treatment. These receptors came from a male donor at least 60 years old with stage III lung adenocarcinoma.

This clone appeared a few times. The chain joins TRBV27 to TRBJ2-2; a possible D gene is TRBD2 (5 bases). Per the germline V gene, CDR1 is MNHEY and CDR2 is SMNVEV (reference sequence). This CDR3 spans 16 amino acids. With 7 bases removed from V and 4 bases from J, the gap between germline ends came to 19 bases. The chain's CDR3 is CASTLRREQFTGELFF. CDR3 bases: TGTGCCAGCACCCTACGCCGGGAACAGTTCACCGGGGAGCTGTTTTTT.

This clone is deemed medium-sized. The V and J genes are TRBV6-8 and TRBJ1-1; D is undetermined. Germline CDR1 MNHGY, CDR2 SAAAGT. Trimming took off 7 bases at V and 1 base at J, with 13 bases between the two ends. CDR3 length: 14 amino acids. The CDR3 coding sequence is TGTGCCAGCAACCGACAAAGCAGGAACACTGAAGCTTTCTTT. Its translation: CASNRQSRNTEAFF.

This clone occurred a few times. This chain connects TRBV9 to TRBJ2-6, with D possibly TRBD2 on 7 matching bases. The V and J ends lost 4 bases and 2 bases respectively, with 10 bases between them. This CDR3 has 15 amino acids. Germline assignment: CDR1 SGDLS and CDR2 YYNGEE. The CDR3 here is CASSQGGAGANVLTF. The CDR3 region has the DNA TGTGCCAGCAGCCAAGGGGGGGCTGGGGCCAACGTCCTGACTTTC. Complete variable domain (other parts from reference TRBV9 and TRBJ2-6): DSGVTQTPKHLITATGQRVTLRCSPRSGDLSVYWYQQSLDQGLQFLIQYYNGEERAKGNILERFSAQQFPDLHSELNLSSLELGDSALYFCASSQGGAGANVLTFGAGSRLTVL.

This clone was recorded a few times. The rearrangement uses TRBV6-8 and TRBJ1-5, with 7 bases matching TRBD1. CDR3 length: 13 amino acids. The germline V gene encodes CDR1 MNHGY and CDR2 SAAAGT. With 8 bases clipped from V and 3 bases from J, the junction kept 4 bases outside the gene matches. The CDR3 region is CASGRGYNQPQHF. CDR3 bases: TGTGCCAGCGGCAGGGGGTACAATCAGCCCCAGCATTTT.

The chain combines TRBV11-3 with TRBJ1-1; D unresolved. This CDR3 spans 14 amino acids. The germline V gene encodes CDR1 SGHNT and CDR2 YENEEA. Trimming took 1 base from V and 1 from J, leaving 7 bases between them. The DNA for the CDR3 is TGTGCCAGCAGCTTAGGACCGACGAACACTGAAGCTTTCTTT. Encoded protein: CASSLGPTNTEAFF.

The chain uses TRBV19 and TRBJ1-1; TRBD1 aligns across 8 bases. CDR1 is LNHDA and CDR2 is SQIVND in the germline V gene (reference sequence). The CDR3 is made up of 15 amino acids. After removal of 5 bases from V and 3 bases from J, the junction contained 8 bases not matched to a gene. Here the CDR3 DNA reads TGTGCCAGTAGTGACGACAGGGGACGCGACACTGAAGCTTTCTTT. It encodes CASSDDRGRDTEAFF.

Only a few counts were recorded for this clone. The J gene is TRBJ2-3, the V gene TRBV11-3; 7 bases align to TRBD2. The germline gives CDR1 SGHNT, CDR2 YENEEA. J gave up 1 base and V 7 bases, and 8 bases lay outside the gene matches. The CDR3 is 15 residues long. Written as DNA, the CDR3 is TGTGCCAGCACCACCCGGGGAGGGGGCACAGATACGCAGTATTTT. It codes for CASTTRGGGTDTQYF.

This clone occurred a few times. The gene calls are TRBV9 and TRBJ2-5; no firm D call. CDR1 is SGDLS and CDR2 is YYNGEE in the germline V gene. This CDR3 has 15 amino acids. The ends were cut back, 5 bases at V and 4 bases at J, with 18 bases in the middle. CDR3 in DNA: TGTGCCAGCAGTGAAAGACGGTCAGCAAGAGAGACCCAGTACTTC. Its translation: CASSERRSARETQYF.

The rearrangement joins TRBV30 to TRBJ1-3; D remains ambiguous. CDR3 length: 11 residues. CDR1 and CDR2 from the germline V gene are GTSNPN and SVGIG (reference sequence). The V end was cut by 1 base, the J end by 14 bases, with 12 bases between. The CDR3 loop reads CAWSESSRVYF. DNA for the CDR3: TGTGCCTGGAGTGAGAGCAGCCGAGTATATTTT.

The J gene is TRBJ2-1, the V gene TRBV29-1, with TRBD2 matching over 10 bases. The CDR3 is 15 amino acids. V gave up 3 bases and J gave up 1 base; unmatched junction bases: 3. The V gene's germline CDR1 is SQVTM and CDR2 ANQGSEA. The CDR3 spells CSVDQAGGSYNEQFF. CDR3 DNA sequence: TGCAGCGTTGATCAAGCGGGAGGGTCCTACAATGAGCAGTTCTTC.

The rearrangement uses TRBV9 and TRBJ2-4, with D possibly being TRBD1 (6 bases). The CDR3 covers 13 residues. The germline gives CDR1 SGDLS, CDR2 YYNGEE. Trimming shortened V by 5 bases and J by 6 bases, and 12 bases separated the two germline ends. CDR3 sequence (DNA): TGTGCCAGCAGTGAGCAGGGGATAAACATTCAGTACTTC. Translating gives CASSEQGINIQYF.

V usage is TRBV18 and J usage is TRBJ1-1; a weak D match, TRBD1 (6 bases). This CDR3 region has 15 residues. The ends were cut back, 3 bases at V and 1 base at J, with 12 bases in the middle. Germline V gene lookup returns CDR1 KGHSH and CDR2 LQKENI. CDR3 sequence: CASSPQDSQNTEAFF. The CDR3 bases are TGTGCCAGCTCACCCCAGGACAGCCAGAACACTGAAGCTTTCTTT.

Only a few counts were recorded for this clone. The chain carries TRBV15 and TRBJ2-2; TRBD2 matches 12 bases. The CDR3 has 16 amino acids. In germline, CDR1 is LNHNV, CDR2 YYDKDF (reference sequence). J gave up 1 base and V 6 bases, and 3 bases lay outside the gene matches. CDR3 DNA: TGTGCCACCAGTAAGACTAGCGGGAGGAACACCGGGGAGCTGTTTTTT. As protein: CATSKTSGRNTGELFF.

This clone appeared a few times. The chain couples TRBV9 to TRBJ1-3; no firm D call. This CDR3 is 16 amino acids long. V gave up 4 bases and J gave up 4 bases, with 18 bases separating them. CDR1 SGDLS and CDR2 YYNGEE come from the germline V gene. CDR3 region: CASSPGASGLGNTIYF. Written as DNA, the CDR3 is TGTGCCAGCAGCCCCGGAGCATCTGGCCTCGGAAACACCATATATTTT.

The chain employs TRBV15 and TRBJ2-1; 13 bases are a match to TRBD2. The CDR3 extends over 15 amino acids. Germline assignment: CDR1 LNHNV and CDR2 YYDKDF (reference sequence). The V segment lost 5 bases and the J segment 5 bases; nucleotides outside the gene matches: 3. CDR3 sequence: CATSRGTSGNNEQFF. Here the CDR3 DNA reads TGTGCCACCAGCCGCGGGACTAGCGGGAACAATGAGCAGTTCTTC.

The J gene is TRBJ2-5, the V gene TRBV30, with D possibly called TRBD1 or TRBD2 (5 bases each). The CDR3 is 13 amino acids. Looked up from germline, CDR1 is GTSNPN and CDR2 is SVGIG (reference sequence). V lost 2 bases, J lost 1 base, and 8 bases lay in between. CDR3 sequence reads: CAWSWDVQETQYF. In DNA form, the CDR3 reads TGTGCCTGGAGTTGGGACGTCCAAGAGACCCAGTACTTC. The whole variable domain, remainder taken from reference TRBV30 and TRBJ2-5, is SQTIHQWPATLVQPVGSPLSLECTVEGTSNPNLYWYRQAAGRGLQLLFYSVGIGQISSEVPQNLSASRPQDRQFILSSKKLLLSDSGFYLCAWSWDVQETQYFGPGTRLLVL.

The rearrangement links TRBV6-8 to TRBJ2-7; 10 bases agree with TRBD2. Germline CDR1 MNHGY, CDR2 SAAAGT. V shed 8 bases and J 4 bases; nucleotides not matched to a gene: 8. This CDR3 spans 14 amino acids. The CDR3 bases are TGTGCCAGCGGCGGACTAGCGGAAAAATACGAGCAGTACTTC. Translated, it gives CASGGLAEKYEQYF.

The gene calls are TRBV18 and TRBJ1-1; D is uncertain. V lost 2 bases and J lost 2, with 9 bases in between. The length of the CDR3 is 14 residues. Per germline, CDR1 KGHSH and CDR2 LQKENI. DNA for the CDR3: TGTGCCAGCTCACCAGGGTCAGGAAACACTGAAGCTTTCTTT. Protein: CASSPGSGNTEAFF. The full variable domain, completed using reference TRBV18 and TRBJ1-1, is NAGVMQNPRHLVRRRGQEARLRCSPMKGHSHVYWYRQLPEEGLKFMVYLQKENIIDESGMPKERFSAEFPKEGPSILRIQQVVRGDSAAYFCASSPGSGNTEAFFGQGTRLTVV.

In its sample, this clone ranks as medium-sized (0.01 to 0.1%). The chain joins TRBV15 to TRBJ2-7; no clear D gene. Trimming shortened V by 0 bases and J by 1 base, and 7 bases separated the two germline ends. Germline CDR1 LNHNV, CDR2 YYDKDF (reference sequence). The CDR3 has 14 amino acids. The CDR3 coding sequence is TGTGCCACCAGCAGAGATAGGGCGTCCTACGAGCAGTACTTC. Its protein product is CATSRDRASYEQYF. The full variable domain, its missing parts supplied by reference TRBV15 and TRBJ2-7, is DAMVIQNPRYQVTQFGKPVTLSCSQTLNHNVMYWYQQKSSQAPKLLFHYYDKDFNNEADTPDNFQSRRPNTSFCFLDIRSPGLGDTAMYLCATSRDRASYEQYFGPGTRLTVT.

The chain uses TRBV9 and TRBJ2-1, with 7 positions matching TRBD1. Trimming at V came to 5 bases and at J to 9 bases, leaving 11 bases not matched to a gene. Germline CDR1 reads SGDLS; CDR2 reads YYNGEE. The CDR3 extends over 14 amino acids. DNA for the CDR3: TGTGCCAGCAGGGACGGACAGGCGTGGTCTGAGCAGTTCTTC. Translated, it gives CASRDGQAWSEQFF.